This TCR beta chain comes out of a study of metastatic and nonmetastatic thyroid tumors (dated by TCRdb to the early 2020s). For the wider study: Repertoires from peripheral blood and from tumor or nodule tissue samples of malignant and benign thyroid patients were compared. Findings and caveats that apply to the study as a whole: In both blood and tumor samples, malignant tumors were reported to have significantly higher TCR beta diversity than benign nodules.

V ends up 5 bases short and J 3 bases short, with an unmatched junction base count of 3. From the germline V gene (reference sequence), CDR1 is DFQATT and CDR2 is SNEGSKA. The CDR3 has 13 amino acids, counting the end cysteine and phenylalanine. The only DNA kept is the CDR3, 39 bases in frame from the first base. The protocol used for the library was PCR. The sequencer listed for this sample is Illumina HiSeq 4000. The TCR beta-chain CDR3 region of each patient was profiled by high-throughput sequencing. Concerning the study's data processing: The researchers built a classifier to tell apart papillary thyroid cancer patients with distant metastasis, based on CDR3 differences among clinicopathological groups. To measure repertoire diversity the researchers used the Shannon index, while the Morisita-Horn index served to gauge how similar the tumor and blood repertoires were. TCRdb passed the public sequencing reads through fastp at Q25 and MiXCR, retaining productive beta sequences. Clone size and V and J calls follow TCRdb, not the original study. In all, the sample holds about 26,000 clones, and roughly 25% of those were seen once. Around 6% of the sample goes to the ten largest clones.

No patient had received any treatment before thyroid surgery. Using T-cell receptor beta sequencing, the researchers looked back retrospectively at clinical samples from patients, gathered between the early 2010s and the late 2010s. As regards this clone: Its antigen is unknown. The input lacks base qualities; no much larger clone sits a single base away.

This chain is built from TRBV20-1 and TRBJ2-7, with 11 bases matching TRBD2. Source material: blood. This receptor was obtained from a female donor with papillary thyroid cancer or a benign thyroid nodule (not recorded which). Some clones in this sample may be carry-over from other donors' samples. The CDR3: CSADGTSGYEQYF. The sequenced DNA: TGCAGTGCTGACGGGACTAGCGGCTACGAGCAGTACTTC.